Below are 4 T cell receptor beta chains sequenced from a single sample in a study of T cells in Graves' hyperthyroidism and ophthalmopathy. Authors of the study amplified TCR beta CDR3 regions from RNA transcripts. The study used the HTBI primer set for a first-round RT-PCR of the TCR CDR3. One entry per CDR3 protein results from TCRdb running MiXCR on the multiplex PCR reads. The sample yields over 500,000 distinct CDR3 sequences, 46% seen once. Sequenced input: peripheral blood or thyroid tissue (not recorded which). The origin of the receptors is an adult woman with Graves' disease, either hyperthyroidism or ophthalmopathy (not recorded which).

The chain couples TRBV7-2 to TRBJ1-5, with D hard to call. This CDR3 is 17 amino acids long. Trimming stripped 5 bases from V and 0 bases from J, with 17 bases between. Germline-derived CDR1 and CDR2 are SGHTA and FQGNSA. The CDR3 spells CASSPRTGVFSNQPQHF. The CDR3 nucleotides are TGTGCCAGCAGCCCCAGGACTGGAGTTTTTAGCAATCAGCCCCAGCATTTT.

V is TRBV11-2 and J is TRBJ2-2; no reliable D call. CDR3 length equals 12 residues. Trimming removed 0 bases at V and 8 bases at J, with 4 bases between. Germline-derived CDR1 and CDR2 are SGHAT and FQNNGV. CDR3 loop: CASSLDWGELFF. Here the CDR3 DNA reads TGTGCCAGCAGCTTAGATTGGGGGGAGCTGTTTTTT.

This clonotype was found a few times. This may be a read error: a much more frequent sequence differs by one nucleotide. The gene calls are TRBV5-4 and TRBJ2-5; D is undetermined. The V end lost 3 bases, the J end lost 6 bases, and 12 bases lay between the germline ends. Germline CDR1 reads SGHNT; CDR2 reads YYREEE (reference sequence). The CDR3 runs to 13 residues. The CDR3 sequence is CASSSETPKTQYF. The CDR3 nucleotides are TGTGCCAGCAGCTCGGAGACTCCGAAGACCCAGTACTTC. The variable domain in full, with the rest retrieved from reference TRBV5-4 and TRBJ2-5, is ETGVTQSPTHLIKTRGQQVTLRCSSQSGHNTVSWYQQALGQGPQFIFQYYREEENGRGNFPPRFSGLQFPNYSSELNVNALELDDSALYLCASSSETPKTQYFGPGTRLLVL.

This clonotype was observed many times. The rearrangement joins TRBV11-2 to TRBJ2-7; D remains ambiguous. Germline assignment: CDR1 SGHAT and CDR2 FQNNGV. The CDR3 is 13 amino acids. Trimming left V 3 bases short and J 6 bases short, with 12 bases between. The DNA for the CDR3 is TGTGCCAGCAGCTTCTCTAGTCGCGGCGAGCAGTACTTC. This sequence encodes CASSFSSRGEQYF.